The T cell receptor (beta chain) under discussion was sequenced for a study of shared clonotypes between healthy human individuals. Libraries were prepared by immunoSEQ multiplex PCR; TCRdb keeps only in-frame clonotypes and omits some of them. The data show about 1.5 million clones, with approximately 96% seen just once and approximately 1% held by the top ten. On this clone: Different DNA sequences within this sample yield the same CDR3.

Germline V gene data show CDR1 as SGHTA and CDR2 as FQGNSA. This CDR3 region has 12 residues. Trimming shortened V by 5 bases and J by 0 bases, and 4 bases separated the two germline ends. The chain carries TRBV7-2 and TRBJ1-2; D gene ambiguous. Sequencing was done on a sample of naive CD4+ T cells sorted from blood. This sample's subset: CD45RA+ positively selected. This sequence originates from a man between 25 and 39 years old in good health. The CDR3 DNA reads as TGTGCCAGCAGCCAGGCTAACTATGGCTACACCTTC. Its translation: CASSQANYGYTF.